This T cell receptor beta chain was identified in a study of OX40 agonist ivuxolimab in advanced cancers. Study details: One hepatocellular carcinoma and two cutaneous melanoma patients partially responded. The study's findings and limits: There were, on average, more expanded clones in CD8+ T cells than in CD4+. Low normalized T-cell clonal expansion also characterized some of the nonresponders.

Germline loops: CDR1 SGHTA, CDR2 FQGTGA. This CDR3 is 14 amino acids long. J lost 3 bases, V lost 6 bases, and 6 bases had no gene match. Details on this clone: What it recognizes is unknown.

Assay: immunoSEQ multiplex PCR; the TCRdb copy retains only in-frame clones and omits some. Among 62,000 or so clones listed, around 85% were seen once. The chain is built from TRBV7-3 and TRBJ2-3; 7 nucleotides agree with TRBD2. Sample: CD4+ or CD8+ T cells sorted from blood, taken in a trial of the OX40 agonist ivuxolimab. The sequence was collected from an adult with an advanced solid tumor such as melanoma, head and neck, liver or kidney cancer. CDR3 region: CASSVSGQTDTQYF. The CDR3 coding sequence is TGTGCCAGCAGTGTTAGCGGGCAGACAGATACGCAGTATTTT.